The following is a T cell receptor (beta chain) sequence with its context. Its antigen is currently unknown. The data derive from a study of neoadjuvant nivolumab and ipilimumab in lung cancer. Assay: immunoSEQ multiplex PCR; the TCRdb copy retains only in-frame clones and omits some. The data contain about 26,000 clones, 65% to 85% of them singletons. Whole-study results and caveats: Only two of four nivolumab-treated tumors gained richness and clonality by surgery. Higher pretherapy blood TCR richness went with higher resected-tumor richness. Resected tumors had greater TCR richness and clonality than uninvolved lung. TCR clonality did not significantly correlate with pathologic tumor regression.

Trimming removed 4 bases from V and 0 bases from J, with 7 bases in between. The CDR3 covers 14 residues. The germline V gene has CDR1 SNHLY and CDR2 FYNNEI. V gene TRBV2 combines with J gene TRBJ1-3; D is uncertain. The material was peripheral blood, obtained before neoadjuvant nivolumab, alone or with ipilimumab. This TCR derives from an adult with non-small cell lung cancer. In nucleotides, the CDR3 is TGTGCCAGCAGTGTTGCTGGCTCTGGAAACACCATATATTTT. Translating gives CASSVAGSGNTIYF.